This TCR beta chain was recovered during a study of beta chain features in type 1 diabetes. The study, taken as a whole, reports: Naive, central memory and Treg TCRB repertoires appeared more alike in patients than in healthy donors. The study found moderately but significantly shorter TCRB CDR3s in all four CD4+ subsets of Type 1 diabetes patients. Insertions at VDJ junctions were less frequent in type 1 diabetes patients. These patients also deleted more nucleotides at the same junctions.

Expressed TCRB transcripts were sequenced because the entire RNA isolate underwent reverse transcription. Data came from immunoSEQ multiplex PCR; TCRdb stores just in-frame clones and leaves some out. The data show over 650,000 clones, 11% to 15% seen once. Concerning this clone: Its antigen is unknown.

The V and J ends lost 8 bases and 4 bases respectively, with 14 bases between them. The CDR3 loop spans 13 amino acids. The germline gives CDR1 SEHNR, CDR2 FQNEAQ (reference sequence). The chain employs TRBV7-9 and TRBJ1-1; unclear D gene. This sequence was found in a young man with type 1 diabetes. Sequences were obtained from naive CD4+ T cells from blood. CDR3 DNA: TGTGCCAGCCTCGAGGTCGTGGGCACTGAAGCTTTCTTT. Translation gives CASLEVVGTEAFF.